This TCR beta chain was sequenced in a study of blood T cell repertoires in COVID-19. The CDR3 totals 14 residues. V gave up 1 base and J gave up 8 bases, with 10 bases separating them. In germline, CDR1 is SGHDT, CDR2 YYEEEE. The repertoire was sequenced with immunoSEQ multiplex PCR; TCRdb's copy has only in-frame clones and lacks some. The sample shows 200,000 to 300,000 clones, about four fifths of them seen only once. The source is a young man who had recovered from COVID-19. The V call is TRBV5-6, the J call TRBJ1-6; maybe TRBD1 (5 bases). The sequenced material came from peripheral blood. CDR3 residues: CASSLLGGDSPLHF. CDR3 in DNA: TGTGCCAGCAGCTTGCTTGGGGGGGATTCACCCCTCCACTTT.